One T cell receptor beta chain is described in this entry. Antigen unknown. The data are from a study of graft-versus-host responses after intestinal transplantation. Clones were read by immunoSEQ multiplex PCR, and TCRdb kept only the in-frame ones, dropping some. The table records about 120,000 clones, roughly 95% of them present only once. Trimming took off 1 base at V and 1 base at J, with 7 bases between the two ends. Germline V gives CDR1 MDHEN, CDR2 SYDVKM. The length of the CDR3 is 14 residues. The J gene is TRBJ1-1, the V gene TRBV28; no firm D call. Source: unstimulated CD8+ T cells sorted from spleen or lymph node cells, taken before intestinal transplant. The receptor was derived from a human donor who received an intestinal transplant. CDR3 nucleotide sequence: TGTGCCAGCAGTTTATTGGACTCGAACACTGAAGCTTTCTTT. It codes for CASSLLDSNTEAFF. Full variable domain (remainder filled in from reference TRBV28 and TRBJ1-1): DVKVTQSSRYLVKRTGEKVFLECVQDMDHENMFWYRQDPGLGLRLIYFSYDVKMKEKGDIPEGYSVSREKKERFSLILESASTNQTSMYLCASSLLDSNTEAFFGQGTRLTVV.